The sequence of this TCR beta chain was determined in a study of cytomegalovirus exposure and HLA in healthy donors. Study-level findings and limits: In a later analysis, compared with equally common non-associated chains, HLA-associated beta chains were more expanded.

On this clone itself: Its antigen is not identified.

The germline V gene has CDR1 SGHDT and CDR2 YYEEEE. V was trimmed by 0 bases and J by 2 bases, leaving 11 bases between them. The CDR3 is 15 residues long. The study ran its PCR with 60 Vbeta and 13 Jbeta primers. Profiling relied on immunoSEQ multiplex PCR, and the TCRdb table lists in-frame clones only, not all of them. This sample contains 150,000 to 200,000 clones. J is TRBJ2-5 and V is TRBV5-6; tentative D call: TRBD2 (6 bases). Sequenced: PBMCs. This clonotype was sampled from a woman between 18 and 29 years old in good health and CMV-seropositive. Written as DNA, the CDR3 is TGTGCCAGCAGCTTGGTGGGCGGGACGCAAGAGACCCAGTACTTC. Protein: CASSLVGGTQETQYF.